These T cell receptor beta chains were read from a single sample in a study of low-dose radiotherapy and immunotherapy resistance in tumors. From the reads, TCRdb called clonotypes with MiXCR, one entry per CDR3 protein. The data contain 57,000 or so distinct CDR3 sequences, less than 25% of them singletons. Sequences were derived from PBMCs, sampled before treatment. These receptors all stem from a male donor with prostate cancer. CDR3s include the opening cysteine and the closing phenylalanine or tryptophan. D genes are given only for firm matches. Size tells how often a clone was seen (once, few, many) or the class of an expanded clone, and some rows leave it out.

CDR3 | DNA | J | V | size | D
CASRGSGVWGDEQFF | TGTGCCAGCAGGGGTAGCGGGGTTTGGGGCGATGAGCAGTTCTTC | TRBJ2-1 | TRBV28 | many | TRBD2
CASSYPPGLAGEEQYF | TGTGCCAGCAGTTACCCGCCGGGACTAGCGGGAGAAGAGCAGTACTTC | TRBJ2-7 | TRBV27 | NA | TRBD2
CASSFSTSGAYEQYF | TGTGCCAGCAGCTTCTCCACTAGCGGAGCCTACGAGCAGTACTTC | TRBJ2-7 | TRBV11-2 | many | TRBD2
CASSLAPSRETQYF | TGTGCCAGCAGCTTAGCCCCTTCACGGGAGACCCAGTACTTC | TRBJ2-5 | TRBV11-2 | many | NA
CASSWTTQETQYF | TGTGCCAGTAGTTGGACTACTCAAGAGACCCAGTACTTC | TRBJ2-5 | TRBV19 | many | NA
CASSVGGSEGRYEQYF | TGTGCCAGCAGCGTAGGGGGGTCGGAAGGGAGGTACGAGCAGTACTTC | TRBJ2-7 | TRBV9 | many | NA
CSAPGLAGGSDEQFF | TGCAGTGCACCGGGACTAGCGGGGGGCTCTGATGAGCAGTTCTTC | TRBJ2-1 | TRBV20-1 | many | TRBD2
CASLRDRRNEQFF | TGTGCCAGTTTGAGGGACAGGCGAAATGAGCAGTTCTTC | TRBJ2-1 | TRBV12-3/TRBV12-4 | few | TRBD1
CASSLRAAAYEQYF | TGTGCCAGCAGCCTAAGAGCGGCAGCCTACGAGCAGTACTTC | TRBJ2-7 | TRBV3-1 | NA | NA
CSARLASILDTQYF | TGCAGTGCTAGACTAGCGTCAATCCTAGATACGCAGTATTTT | TRBJ2-3 | TRBV20-1 | many | NA
CASSQGGTGSPPLHF | TGTGCCAGCAGCCAAGGTGGGACAGGGTCCCCACCCCTCCACTTT | TRBJ1-6 | TRBV3-1 | many | TRBD1
CSARHGRSYNEQFF | TGCAGTGCTAGACACGGGAGGTCCTACAATGAGCAGTTCTTC | TRBJ2-1 | TRBV20-1 | many | TRBD2
CASSERAGDAEQYF | TGTGCCAGCAGTGAGAGGGCAGGAGACGCCGAGCAGTACTTC | TRBJ2-7 | TRBV6-1 | many | NA
CASSPAGSESYNEQFF | TGTGCCAGCAGCCCAGCCGGATCGGAATCCTACAATGAGCAGTTCTTC | TRBJ2-1 | TRBV14 | many | NA
CASSPWGASNEKLFF | TGTGCCAGCAGTCCCTGGGGGGCCTCTAATGAAAAACTGTTTTTT | TRBJ1-4 | TRBV12-3/TRBV12-4 | NA | NA
CASSLVGQSYEQYF | TGTGCCAGCAGCTTGGTAGGACAGTCCTACGAGCAGTACTTC | TRBJ2-7 | TRBV5-5 | many | NA
CASSLGGGLYNEQFF | TGTGCCAGCAGCCTGGGGGGGGGCCTGTACAATGAGCAGTTCTTC | TRBJ2-1 | TRBV11-2 | NA | NA
CSASYRGEGQPQHF | TGCAGTGCTAGCTACCGGGGAGAAGGTCAGCCCCAGCATTTT | TRBJ1-5 | TRBV20-1 | many | NA
CASSLDQAMTHNEQFF | TGTGCCAGCAGCTTGGACCAGGCGATGACCCACAATGAGCAGTTCTTC | TRBJ2-1 | TRBV7-2 | few | NA
CASSLRLAGVRYEQYF | TGTGCCAGCAGTCTTCGCCTAGCGGGAGTTAGGTACGAGCAGTACTTC | TRBJ2-7 | TRBV12-3/TRBV12-4 | NA | TRBD2
CATSDPGGAAYNEQFF | TGTGCCACCAGTGACCCAGGGGGCGCGGCTTACAATGAGCAGTTCTTC | TRBJ2-1 | TRBV27 | many | TRBD1
CASTRGGVYNEQFF | TGTGCCAGCACCCGTGGAGGAGTCTACAATGAGCAGTTCTTC | TRBJ2-1 | TRBV6-5 | NA | NA